One TCR beta chain is described in this entry. This clonotype showed up just a few times. Its antigen remains unidentified. No qualities accompany the bases; no much larger clone lies one base away. The library relied on 5' RACE. The sample was run on an Illumina HiSeq 2500. A second PCR of roughly 6 to 11 cycles was run with a J-beta primer mix and a sample-barcoded 5' primer. A template-switch 5' adaptor carrying 12 random nucleotides introduced a unique molecular identifier onto each TCR beta cDNA molecule. At least 3 million CDR3-containing paired-end reads were obtained from each sample. First-strand cDNA was synthesized from all RNA with the Mint cDNA synthesis kit, primed by a TRBC-specific oligonucleotide. All cDNA was treated with uracil-DNA glycosylase and then went through a first 18-cycle PCR with the universal primers M1SS and BC2_uni_R. Concerning the study's data processing: For normalization, 1 million high-quality reads, each with a distinct molecular identifier, were randomly selected from each sample. Reads with shared molecular identifiers were discarded instead of being binned into consensus sequences. CDR3 identification, clonotype clustering and error correction used MiTCR with a Q25 quality threshold and the strictest error-elimination algorithm. Lower-bound total TCR beta diversity was estimated with a nonparametric unseen species model using Euler transformation. TCRdb took the public reads, trimmed them with fastp at Q25, ran MiXCR for clone calling and kept in-frame beta chains. Each entry merges the rows of one CDR3 protein and shows their most common DNA and genes. None of the V and J calls come from the authors' own analysis; TCRdb made them. The sample profile shows around 500,000 distinct CDR3 sequences; around half of them were found once. The top ten hold roughly 25% of the sample.

Systemically healthy Caucasian individuals from Russia, roughly 40 in total and aged roughly 6 to 95 years, were included as donors. Each donor gave 8 to 10 milliliters of peripheral blood, collected into EDTA-treated Vacutainer tubes. Ficoll-Paque density-gradient centrifugation was used to isolate PBMCs, with at least 6 million per sample. Total RNA, at least 5.5 micrograms per sample, was extracted from PBMCs with Trizol reagent. The percentages of naive CD45RAhigh/CD27high T cells were determined by flow cytometry on a PBMC aliquot from every donor. This specimen comes from a study of blood T cells in healthy people across ages (dated by TCRdb to about 2015). A note on the overall study: In model experiments, template switching captured about one uniquely barcoded TCR beta cDNA molecule for every two T cells. Using deep sequencing normalized with unique cDNA molecular identifiers, the study measured how TCR beta repertoire diversity changes with age. Donors were grouped into four age groups: young (average 16 years), middle-aged (about 40), aged (around 56) and long-lived (about 90). To avoid experimental bias, donors of different ages were randomly spread across the sequencing lanes. The study analyzed two additional independent replicas of 1 million unique cDNA reads from the same blood draw for two donors, one aged 18 to 29 and one aged 80 or older.

On the study overall, not on this receptor specifically: Observed TCR beta diversity per million T cells fell roughly linearly with age, and a significant reduction was already apparent by age roughly 40. Estimates of total diversity from one million sequenced T cells were regarded as lower bounds and underestimates. Conclusive comparison of naive and antigen-experienced compartments was prevented by the profiling of bulk unsorted PBMCs. The CMV infection status of donors was not known, potentially confounding age-related changes in expanded clonotypes. The long-lived group showed more naive CD4+ T cells, fewer expanded clones and increased TCR diversity than the aged group, suggesting age selection. The percentage of naive T cells measured by flow cytometry correlated strongly with observed TCR beta diversity.

The V end loses 7 bases and the J end loses 9 bases, and a stretch of 16 bases separates them. Taken from the germline V gene, the CDR1 and CDR2 loops are MNHEY and SVGEGT. Taken from cysteine to phenylalanine, the CDR3 has 14 residues. The sequence is cut down to CDR3 DNA, 42 bases in frame from base 1. Sequenced sample: blood. The rearranged segments are TRBV6-2 or TRBV6-3 and TRBJ1-6; TRBD1 might be the D gene, on 6 matching bases. This receptor was identified in an elderly man in good health. In nucleotides, the sequence is TGTGCCAGCACCCGTCAGGGGCAGGCTTCACCCCTCCACTTT. The encoded protein is CASTRQGQASPLHF.